The present TCR beta chain was sequenced within a study of control samples from healthy donors and cancer patients. J gave up 10 bases and V 1 base, and 6 bases lay outside the gene matches. CDR3 length equals 15 residues. Germline lookup yields CDR1 SGHNT and CDR2 YYREEE (reference sequence). Only in-frame clones appear in the TCRdb table, and some are missing; sequencing was by immunoSEQ multiplex PCR. The table includes 45,000 or so clones, approximately 90% detected once. The chain uses TRBV5-4 and TRBJ2-1; 12 bases match TRBD2. This clonotype was sampled from a woman in her 40s with head and neck cancer. Sequenced input: PBMCs. The CDR3 loop is CASSLTSGRRGEQFF. For the CDR3, the DNA is TGTGCCAGCAGCTTGACTAGCGGGAGGAGAGGAGAGCAGTTCTTC.